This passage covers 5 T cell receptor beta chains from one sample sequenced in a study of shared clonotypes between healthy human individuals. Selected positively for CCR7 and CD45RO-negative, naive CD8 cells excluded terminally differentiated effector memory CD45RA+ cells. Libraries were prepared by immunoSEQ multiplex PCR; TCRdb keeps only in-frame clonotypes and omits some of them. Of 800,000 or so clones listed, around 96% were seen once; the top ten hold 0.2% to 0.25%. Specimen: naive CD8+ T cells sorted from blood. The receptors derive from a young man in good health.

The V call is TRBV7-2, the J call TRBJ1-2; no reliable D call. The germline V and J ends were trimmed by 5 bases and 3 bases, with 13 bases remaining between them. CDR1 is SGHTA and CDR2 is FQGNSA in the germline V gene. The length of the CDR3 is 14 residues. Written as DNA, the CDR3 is TGTGCCAGCAGCGTACTTCCACGAGACTATGGCTACACCTTC. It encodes CASSVLPRDYGYTF.

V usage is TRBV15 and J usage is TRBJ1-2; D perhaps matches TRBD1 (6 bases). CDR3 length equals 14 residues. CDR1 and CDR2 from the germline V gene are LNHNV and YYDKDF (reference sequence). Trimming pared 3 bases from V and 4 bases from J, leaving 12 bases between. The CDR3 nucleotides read TGTGCCACCAGCAGTGACAGGAACCGCTATGGCTACACCTTC. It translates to CATSSDRNRYGYTF.

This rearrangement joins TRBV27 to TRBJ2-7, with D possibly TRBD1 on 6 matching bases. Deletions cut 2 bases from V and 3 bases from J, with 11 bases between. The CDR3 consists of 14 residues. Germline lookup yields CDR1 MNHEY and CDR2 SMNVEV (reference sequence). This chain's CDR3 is CASSLKGQFYEQYF. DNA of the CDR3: TGTGCCAGCAGTTTAAAAGGACAGTTCTACGAGCAGTACTTC.

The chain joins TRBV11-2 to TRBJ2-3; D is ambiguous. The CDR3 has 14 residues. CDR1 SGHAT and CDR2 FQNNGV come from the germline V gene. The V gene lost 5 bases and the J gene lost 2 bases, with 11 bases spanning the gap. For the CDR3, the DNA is TGTGCCAGCAGCGTCGAAAGGGTCACAGATACGCAGTATTTT. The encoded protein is CASSVERVTDTQYF.

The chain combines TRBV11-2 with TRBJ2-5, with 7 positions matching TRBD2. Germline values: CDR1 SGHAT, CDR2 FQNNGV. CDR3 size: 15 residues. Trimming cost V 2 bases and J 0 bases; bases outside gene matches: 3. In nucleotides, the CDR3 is TGTGCCAGCAGCTTATTCCTAGCGGACCAAGAGACCCAGTACTTC. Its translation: CASSLFLADQETQYF.